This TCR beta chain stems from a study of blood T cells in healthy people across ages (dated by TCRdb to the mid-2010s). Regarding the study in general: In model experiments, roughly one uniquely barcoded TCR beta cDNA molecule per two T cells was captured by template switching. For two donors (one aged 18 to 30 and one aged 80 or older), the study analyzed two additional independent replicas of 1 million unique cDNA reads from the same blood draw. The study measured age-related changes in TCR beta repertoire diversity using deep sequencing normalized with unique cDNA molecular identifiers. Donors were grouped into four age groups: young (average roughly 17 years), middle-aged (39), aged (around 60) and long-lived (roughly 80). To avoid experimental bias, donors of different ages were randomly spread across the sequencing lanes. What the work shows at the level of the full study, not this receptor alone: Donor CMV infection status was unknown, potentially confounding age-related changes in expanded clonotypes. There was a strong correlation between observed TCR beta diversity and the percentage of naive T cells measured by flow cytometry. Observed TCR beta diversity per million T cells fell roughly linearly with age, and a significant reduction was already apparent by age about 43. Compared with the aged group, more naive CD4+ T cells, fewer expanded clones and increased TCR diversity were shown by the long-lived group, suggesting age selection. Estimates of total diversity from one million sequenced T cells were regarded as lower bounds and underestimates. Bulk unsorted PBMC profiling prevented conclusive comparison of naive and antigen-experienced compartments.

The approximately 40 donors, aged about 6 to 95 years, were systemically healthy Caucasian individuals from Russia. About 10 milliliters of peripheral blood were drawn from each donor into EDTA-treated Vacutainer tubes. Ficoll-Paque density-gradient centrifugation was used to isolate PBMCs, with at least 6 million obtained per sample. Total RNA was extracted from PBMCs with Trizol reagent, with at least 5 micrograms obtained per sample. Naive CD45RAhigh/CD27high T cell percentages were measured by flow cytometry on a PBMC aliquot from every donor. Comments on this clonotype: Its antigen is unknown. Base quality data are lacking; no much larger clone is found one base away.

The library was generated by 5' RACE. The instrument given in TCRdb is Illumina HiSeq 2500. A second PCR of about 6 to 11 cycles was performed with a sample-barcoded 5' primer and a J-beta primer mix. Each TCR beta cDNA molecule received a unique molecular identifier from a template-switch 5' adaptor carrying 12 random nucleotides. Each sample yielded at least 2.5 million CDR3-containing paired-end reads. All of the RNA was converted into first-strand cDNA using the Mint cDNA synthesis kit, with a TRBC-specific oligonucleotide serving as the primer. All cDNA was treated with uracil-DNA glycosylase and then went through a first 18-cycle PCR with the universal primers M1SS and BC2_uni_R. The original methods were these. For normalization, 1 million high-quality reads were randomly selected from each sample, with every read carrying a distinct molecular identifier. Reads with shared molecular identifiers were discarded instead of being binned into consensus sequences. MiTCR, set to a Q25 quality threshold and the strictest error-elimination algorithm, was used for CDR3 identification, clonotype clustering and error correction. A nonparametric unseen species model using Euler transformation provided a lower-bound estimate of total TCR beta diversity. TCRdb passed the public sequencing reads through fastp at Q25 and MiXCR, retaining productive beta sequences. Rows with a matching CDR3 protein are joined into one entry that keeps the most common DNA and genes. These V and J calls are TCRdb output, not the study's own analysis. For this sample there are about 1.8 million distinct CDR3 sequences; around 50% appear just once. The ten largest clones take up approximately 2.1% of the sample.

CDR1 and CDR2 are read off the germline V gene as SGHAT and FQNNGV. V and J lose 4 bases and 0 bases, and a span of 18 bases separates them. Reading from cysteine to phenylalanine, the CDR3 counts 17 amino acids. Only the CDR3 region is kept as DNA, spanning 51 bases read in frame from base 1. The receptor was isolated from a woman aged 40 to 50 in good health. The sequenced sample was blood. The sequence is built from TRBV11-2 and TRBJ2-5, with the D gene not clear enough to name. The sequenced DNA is TGTGCCAGCAGCTACTATTCCCCGTGGTCGTACCAAGAGACCCAGTACTTC. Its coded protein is CASSYYSPWSYQETQYF.